Presented here are 27 T cell receptor beta chains from one specimen sequenced in a study of blood T cell repertoires in COVID-19. The table came from immunoSEQ multiplex PCR; TCRdb's copy has only in-frame clones and leaves some out. The sample carries about 69,000 clones, around 87% recorded once. The sample consisted of peripheral blood. These receptors all come from a man between 35 and 55 years old with COVID-19, enrolled during active disease.

The chain links TRBV6-5 to TRBJ1-3; TRBD1 aligns across 11 bases. Germline CDR1 MNHEY, CDR2 SVGAGI. The ends lost 8 bases at V and 5 bases at J; junction bases unmatched: 2. CDR3 length equals 13 residues. The CDR3 reads CASGTGGRNTIYF. DNA of the CDR3: TGTGCCAGCGGGACAGGGGGAAGAAACACCATATATTTT.

The V gene is TRBV15, the J gene TRBJ1-5; no clear D gene. In germline, CDR1 is LNHNV, CDR2 YYDKDF (reference sequence). The CDR3 extends over 14 amino acids. The V end lost 1 base, the J end lost 2 bases, and 6 bases lay between the germline ends. CDR3 amino acids: CATSRVGRNQPQHF. CDR3 DNA: TGTGCCACCAGCAGAGTTGGGCGCAATCAGCCCCAGCATTTT. Filled out from reference TRBV15 and TRBJ1-5, the complete variable domain reads DAMVIQNPRYQVTQFGKPVTLSCSQTLNHNVMYWYQQKSSQAPKLLFHYYDKDFNNEADTPDNFQSRRPNTSFCFLDIRSPGLGDTAMYLCATSRVGRNQPQHFGDGTRLSIL.

The sample holds one count of this clone. The V gene is TRBV3-1 (or the pseudogene TRBV3-2), the J gene TRBJ2-7; TRBD2 aligns across 7 bases. This CDR3 is 14 amino acids long. CDR1 and CDR2 (germline): LGHDT, YNNKEL (reference sequence). After removal of 1 base from V and 3 bases from J, the junction contained 3 bases not matched to a gene. The CDR3 DNA sequence: TGTGCCAGCAGCCAAGGCGGGGGACTCTACGAGCAGTACTTC. It specifies CASSQGGGLYEQYF.

The gene calls are TRBV30 and TRBJ2-7; D might be TRBD1 (6 bases). The V gene lost 0 bases and the J gene lost 0 bases, with 12 bases spanning the gap. CDR1 and CDR2 (germline): GTSNPN, SVGIG (reference sequence). The CDR3 is 15 residues long. The CDR3 nucleotides read TGTGCCTGGAGTGTACAAGGGGACAACTCCTACGAGCAGTACTTC. Translated, it gives CAWSVQGDNSYEQYF.

The rearrangement uses TRBV7-7 and TRBJ2-7; 15 nucleotides agree with TRBD2. V lost 5 bases and J lost 6; bases outside the gene matches: 8. The CDR3 covers 16 residues. The germline V gene has CDR1 SSHAT and CDR2 FNYEAQ (reference sequence). The CDR3 DNA sequence: TGTGCCAGCAGCCCCGGACTAGCGGGGGGGGTTGTCGAGCAGTACTTC. Translating gives CASSPGLAGGVVEQYF.

This clone appeared a few times. The V and J genes are TRBV3-1 (or the pseudogene TRBV3-2) and TRBJ2-2, with 7 bases fitting TRBD2. J gave up 3 bases and V 4 bases, and 8 bases lay outside the gene matches. CDR1 LGHDT and CDR2 YNNKEL come from the germline V gene (reference sequence). The CDR3 is 16 residues long. CDR3 residues: CASSPLAGDYTGELFF. CDR3 nucleotide sequence: TGTGCCAGCAGCCCCTTGGCGGGGGACTACACCGGGGAGCTGTTTTTT.

This chain connects TRBV2 to TRBJ1-1, with a possible D match to TRBD1 (6 bases). V was trimmed by 3 bases and J by 3 bases, leaving 11 bases between them. The CDR3 spans 14 residues. CDR1 and CDR2 from the germline V gene are SNHLY and FYNNEI. DNA for the CDR3: TGTGCCAGCAGTGACGGGGGGCTGTACACTGAAGCTTTCTTT. It yields the protein CASSDGGLYTEAFF.

A few counts support this clone. The chain links TRBV28 to TRBJ1-5; the D gene is possibly TRBD1 (5 bases). Germline loops: CDR1 MDHEN, CDR2 SYDVKM. The CDR3 sequence is 15 residues long. Trimming left V 2 bases short and J 0 bases short, with 8 bases between. CDR3 nucleotides: TGTGCCAGCAGTTTACCGCAGGGTAGCAATCAGCCCCAGCATTTT. Protein: CASSLPQGSNQPQHF.

The chain has TRBV7-9 and TRBJ2-7; 9 bases agree with TRBD1. The CDR3 spans 14 residues. Germline V CDR1 and CDR2: SEHNR, FQNEAQ (reference sequence). The J segment lost 3 bases and the V segment lost 4 bases, leaving 4 bases of the junction unmatched. DNA for the CDR3: TGTGCCAGCAGCTGGGGACAGGGATTCTACGAGCAGTACTTC. Translated: CASSWGQGFYEQYF.

The V gene is TRBV4-2, the J gene TRBJ2-7; 9 bases fit TRBD2. V lost 0 bases to trimming and J lost 2 bases; unmatched junction nucleotides: 5. CDR3 length equals 16 residues. CDR1 is LGHNA and CDR2 is YNFKEQ in the germline V gene. CDR3 amino acids: CASSQDVLAGPYEQYF. The CDR3 DNA reads TGTGCCAGCAGCCAAGATGTTCTAGCGGGACCCTACGAGCAGTACTTC.

The chain links TRBV27 to TRBJ1-1; a possible D gene is TRBD1 (6 bases). There are 16 residues in the CDR3. With 9 bases removed from V and 4 bases from J, the gap between germline ends came to 24 bases. Germline V gives CDR1 MNHEY, CDR2 SMNVEV (reference sequence). The CDR3 region has the DNA TGTGCCAGTAACCTGGTGGGGGGGGGCGCTGCCACTGAAGCTTTCTTT. Its protein product is CASNLVGGGAATEAFF.

The rearrangement links TRBV19 to TRBJ2-3, with 14 bases fitting TRBD2. The CDR3 length is 17 residues. After removal of 10 bases from V and 0 bases from J, the junction contained 9 bases not matched to a gene. The germline V gene has CDR1 LNHDA and CDR2 SQIVND (reference sequence). The CDR3 sequence: CATAGTSGGYSTDTQYF. The CDR3 DNA is TGTGCCACCGCAGGGACTAGCGGGGGTTATAGCACAGATACGCAGTATTTT.

The chain couples TRBV4-1 to TRBJ1-1, with D unclear. The CDR3 is made up of 18 amino acids. Trimming cost V 0 bases and J 1 base, with 18 bases left between them. Germline lookup yields CDR1 MGHRA and CDR2 YSYEKL. CDR3 sequence: CASSQDLIRPGRNTEAFF. CDR3 nucleotide sequence: TGCGCCAGCAGCCAAGACCTGATCCGACCGGGGAGGAACACTGAAGCTTTCTTT.

The chain is built from TRBV23-1 and TRBJ1-2, with 9 bases matching TRBD1. TRBV23-1 is an ORF, with its function uncertain. The junction had 16 bases not matched to a gene; V was cut back by 10 bases and J by 4 bases. This CDR3 is 16 amino acids long. The CDR3 sequence: CANGGQGYLGSYGYTF. CDR3 nucleotides: TGCGCCAACGGGGGACAGGGCTACCTCGGGAGCTATGGCTACACCTTC.

This chain uses TRBV6-2 or TRBV6-3 with TRBJ1-5; 7 bases are shared with TRBD1. Germline V gene sequence: CDR1 MNHEY, CDR2 SVGEGT. With V trimmed by 0 bases and J by 0 bases, 8 bases remained unmatched. The CDR3 is 18 residues long. This CDR3 is CASSYSIRQGGSNQPQHF. In nucleotides, the CDR3 is TGTGCCAGCAGTTACTCGATTCGACAGGGAGGTAGCAATCAGCCCCAGCATTTT.

This clone was detected once. The chain combines TRBV4-2 with TRBJ2-3; D might be TRBD2 (6 bases). The V gene lost 0 bases and the J gene lost 5 bases, with 9 bases spanning the gap. Germline assignment: CDR1 LGHNA and CDR2 YNFKEQ. CDR3 length: 14 amino acids. The CDR3 sequence: CASSQDAGRDTQYF. CDR3 sequence (DNA): TGTGCCAGCAGCCAAGATGCGGGAAGAGATACGCAGTATTTT.

The V gene is TRBV6-1, the J gene TRBJ2-2; 7 bases map to TRBD2. The length of the CDR3 is 14 residues. Per the germline V gene, CDR1 is MNHNS and CDR2 is SASEGT. V was clipped by 9 bases and J by 2 bases; unmatched bases: 6. CDR3 bases: TGTGCCAGTAAACCGGGACTAAACACCGGGGAGCTGTTTTTT. Translated, it gives CASKPGLNTGELFF.

The chain joins TRBV6-4 to TRBJ1-1, with D unresolved. This CDR3 comprises 13 residues. From germline, CDR1 is MRHNA and CDR2 SNTAGT. V gave up 3 bases and J gave up 1 base, with 6 bases separating them. The CDR3 loop reads CASSEVENTEAFF. The CDR3 DNA reads TGTGCCAGCAGTGAAGTAGAGAACACTGAAGCTTTCTTT.

This clone appeared a few times. The chain couples TRBV19 to TRBJ1-5, with a weak D call TRBD1 (5 bases). V lost 1 base and J lost 7, with 5 bases in between. The length of the CDR3 is 12 residues. Germline V lookup: CDR1 LNHDA, CDR2 SQIVND (reference sequence). The CDR3 sequence is CASSIGGQPQHF. The CDR3 DNA is TGTGCCAGTAGTATAGGGGGCCAGCCCCAGCATTTT.

V usage is TRBV3-1 (or the pseudogene TRBV3-2) and J usage is TRBJ2-3; 8 bases match TRBD2. The J segment lost 5 bases and the V segment lost 0 bases, leaving 13 bases of the junction unmatched. Looked up from germline, CDR1 is LGHDT and CDR2 is YNNKEL (reference sequence). The CDR3 is 18 amino acids. CDR3 nucleotides: TGTGCCAGCAGCCAAGAGGGCTCGTACGGGGGGGCACTAGATACGCAGTATTTT. Translation gives CASSQEGSYGGALDTQYF.

The V gene is TRBV3-1 (or the pseudogene TRBV3-2), the J gene TRBJ2-7; 8 bases match TRBD1. Trimming took 5 bases from V and 2 from J; bases not matched to a gene: 5. The CDR3 extends over 14 amino acids. Germline CDR1 and CDR2: LGHDT and YNNKEL (reference sequence). This chain's CDR3 is CASSSGTGPYEQYF. Written as DNA, the CDR3 is TGTGCCAGCAGCTCCGGGACAGGACCCTACGAGCAGTACTTC.

Only a few counts were recorded for this clone. This chain connects TRBV5-1 to TRBJ1-1, with TRBD1 identical over 8 bases. The V and J ends lost 5 bases and 6 bases, in that order; junction bases with no gene match: 12. Per germline, CDR1 SGHRS and CDR2 YFSETQ. This CDR3 comprises 15 residues. The CDR3 sequence: CASRSIPNRGAEAFF. DNA of the CDR3: TGCGCCAGCAGATCAATCCCAAACAGGGGGGCTGAAGCTTTCTTT.

V and J are TRBV11-2 and TRBJ1-1; TRBD1 agrees at 7 bases. This CDR3 comprises 13 residues. Losses at the gene ends were 5 bases for V and 3 bases for J; bases not matched to a gene: 3. Germline loops: CDR1 SGHAT, CDR2 FQNNGV. DNA for the CDR3: TGTGCCAGCAGCCTGGGACAGTACACTGAAGCTTTCTTT. Protein sequence: CASSLGQYTEAFF.

The chain couples TRBV19 to TRBJ1-2, with TRBD1 identical over 9 bases. The CDR3 loop spans 15 amino acids. V shed 6 bases and J 7 bases; nucleotides not matched to a gene: 12. The germline gives CDR1 LNHDA, CDR2 SQIVND (reference sequence). This CDR3 reads CASSPQYRGQRGYTF. CDR3 in DNA: TGTGCCAGTAGCCCTCAATACAGGGGGCAACGTGGCTACACCTTC.

The J gene is TRBJ1-5, the V gene TRBV15, with 7 positions matching TRBD1. This CDR3 has 17 amino acids. V shed 3 bases, J shed 0 bases, and the junction held 8 bases outside the gene matches. From germline, CDR1 is LNHNV and CDR2 YYDKDF (reference sequence). The CDR3 DNA follows: TGTGCCACCAGCAGTCTGGGACAGCCCTATAGCAATCAGCCCCAGCATTTT. It specifies CATSSLGQPYSNQPQHF.

This chain links TRBV24-1 with TRBJ2-1, with a possible D match to TRBD2 (6 bases). CDR3 length: 15 amino acids. The V and J ends lost 3 bases and 7 bases respectively, with 15 bases between them. CDR1 is KGHDR, CDR2 SFDVKD, per germline. The CDR3 region is CATSDRGLQRNEQFF. In nucleotides, the CDR3 is TGTGCCACCAGTGATAGGGGACTGCAAAGGAATGAGCAGTTCTTC.

The chain employs TRBV28 and TRBJ2-1; 7 bases are shared with TRBD1. V dropped 2 bases and J dropped 8; count of bases not matched to a gene: 9. CDR1 and CDR2 from the germline V gene are MDHEN and SYDVKM. The CDR3 has 15 residues. Written as DNA, the CDR3 is TGTGCCAGCAGTTTACGACAGGGAGCGAGGGATGAGCAGTTCTTC. Translation gives CASSLRQGARDEQFF.